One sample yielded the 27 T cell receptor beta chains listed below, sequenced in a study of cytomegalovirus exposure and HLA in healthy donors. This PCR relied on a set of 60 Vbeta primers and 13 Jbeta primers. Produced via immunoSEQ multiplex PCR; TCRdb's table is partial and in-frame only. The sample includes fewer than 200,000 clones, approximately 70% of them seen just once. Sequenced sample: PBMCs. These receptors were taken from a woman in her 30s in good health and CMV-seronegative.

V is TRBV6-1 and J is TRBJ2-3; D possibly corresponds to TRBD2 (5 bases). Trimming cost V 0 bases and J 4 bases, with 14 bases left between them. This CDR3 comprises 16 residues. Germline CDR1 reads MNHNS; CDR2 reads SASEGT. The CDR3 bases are TGTGCCAGCAGTGAAGCGACTAAACGCCCGTCAGATACGCAGTATTTT. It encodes CASSEATKRPSDTQYF.

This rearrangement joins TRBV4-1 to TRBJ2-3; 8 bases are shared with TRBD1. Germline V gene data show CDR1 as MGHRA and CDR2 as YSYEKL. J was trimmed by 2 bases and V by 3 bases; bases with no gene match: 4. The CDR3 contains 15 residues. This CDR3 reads CASSHRQGSTDTQYF. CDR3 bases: TGCGCCAGCAGCCACAGACAGGGGTCCACAGATACGCAGTATTTT.

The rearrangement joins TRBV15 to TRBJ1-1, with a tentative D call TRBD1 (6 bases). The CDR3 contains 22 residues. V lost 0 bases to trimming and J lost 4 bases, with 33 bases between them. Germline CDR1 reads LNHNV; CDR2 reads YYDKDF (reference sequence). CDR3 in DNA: TGTGCCACCAGCAGAGATCGGAAAGGGGTTGAAAACAGGGCAGAATTGGGCACTGAAGCTTTCTTT. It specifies CATSRDRKGVENRAELGTEAFF.

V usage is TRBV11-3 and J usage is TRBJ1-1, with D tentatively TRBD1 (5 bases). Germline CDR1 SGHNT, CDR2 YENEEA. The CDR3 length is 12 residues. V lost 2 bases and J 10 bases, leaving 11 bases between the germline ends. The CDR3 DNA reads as TGTGCCAGCAGCTTATGGTCAGGGCCAGCTTTCTTT. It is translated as CASSLWSGPAFF.

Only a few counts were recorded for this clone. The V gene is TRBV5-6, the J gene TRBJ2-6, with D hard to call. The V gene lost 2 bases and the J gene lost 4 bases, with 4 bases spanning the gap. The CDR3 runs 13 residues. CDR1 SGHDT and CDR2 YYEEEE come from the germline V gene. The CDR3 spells CASSLSGANVLTF. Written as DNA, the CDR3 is TGTGCCAGCAGCTTAAGCGGGGCCAACGTCCTGACTTTC.

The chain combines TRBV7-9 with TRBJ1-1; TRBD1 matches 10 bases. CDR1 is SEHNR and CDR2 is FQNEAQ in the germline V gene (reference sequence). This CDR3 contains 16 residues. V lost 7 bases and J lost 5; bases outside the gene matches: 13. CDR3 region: CASTFSLGTGVTEAFF. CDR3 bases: TGTGCCAGCACATTTAGTCTGGGGACAGGGGTAACTGAAGCTTTCTTT.

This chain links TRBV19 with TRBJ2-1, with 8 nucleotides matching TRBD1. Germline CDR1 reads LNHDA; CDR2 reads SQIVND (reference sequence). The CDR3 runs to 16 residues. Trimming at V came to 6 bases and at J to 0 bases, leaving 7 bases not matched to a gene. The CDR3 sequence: CASRPGQGSSYNEQFF. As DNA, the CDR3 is TGTGCCAGTAGACCCGGACAGGGCAGCTCCTACAATGAGCAGTTCTTC.

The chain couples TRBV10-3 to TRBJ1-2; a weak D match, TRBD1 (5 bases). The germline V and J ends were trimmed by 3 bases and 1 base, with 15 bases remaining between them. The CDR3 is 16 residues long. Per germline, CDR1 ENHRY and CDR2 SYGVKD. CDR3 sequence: CAISEDNRGVNYGYTF. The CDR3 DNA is TGTGCCATCAGTGAAGATAATCGGGGGGTTAACTATGGCTACACCTTC.

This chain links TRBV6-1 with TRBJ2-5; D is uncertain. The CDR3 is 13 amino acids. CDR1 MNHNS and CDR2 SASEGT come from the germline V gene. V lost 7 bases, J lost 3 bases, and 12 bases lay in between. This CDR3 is CASTVAFEETQYF. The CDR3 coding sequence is TGTGCCAGCACTGTGGCCTTTGAAGAGACCCAGTACTTC.

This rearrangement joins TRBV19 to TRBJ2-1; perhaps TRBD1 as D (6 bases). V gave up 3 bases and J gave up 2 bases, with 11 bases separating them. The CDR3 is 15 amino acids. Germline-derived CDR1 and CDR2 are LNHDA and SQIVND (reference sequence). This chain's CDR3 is CASSIGTGPYNEQFF. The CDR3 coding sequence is TGTGCCAGTAGTATCGGAACAGGGCCCTACAATGAGCAGTTCTTC.

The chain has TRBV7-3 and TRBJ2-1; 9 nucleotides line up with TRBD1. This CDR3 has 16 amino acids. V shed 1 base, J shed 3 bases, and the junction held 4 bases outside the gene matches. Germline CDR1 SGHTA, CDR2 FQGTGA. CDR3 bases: TGTGCCAGCAGCTTAATAGACAGGGGGAACTACAATGAGCAGTTCTTC. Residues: CASSLIDRGNYNEQFF.

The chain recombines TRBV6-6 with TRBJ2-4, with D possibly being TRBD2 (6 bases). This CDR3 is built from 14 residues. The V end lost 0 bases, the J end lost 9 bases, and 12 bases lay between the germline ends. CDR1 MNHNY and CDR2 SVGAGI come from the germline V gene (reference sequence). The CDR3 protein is CASSYSGLATIQYF. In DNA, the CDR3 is TGTGCCAGCAGTTACTCCGGGCTAGCGACCATTCAGTACTTC.

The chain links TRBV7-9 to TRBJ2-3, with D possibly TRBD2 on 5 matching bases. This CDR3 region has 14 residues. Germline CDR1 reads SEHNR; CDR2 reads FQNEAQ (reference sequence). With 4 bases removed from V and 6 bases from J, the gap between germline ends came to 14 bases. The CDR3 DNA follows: TGTGCCAGCAGCTCAAGCGGTTCCCCCGATACGCAGTATTTT. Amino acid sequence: CASSSSGSPDTQYF. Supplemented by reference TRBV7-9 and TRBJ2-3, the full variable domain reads DTGVSQNPRHKITKRGQNVTFRCDPISEHNRLYWYRQTLGQGPEFLTYFQNEAQLEKSRLLSDRFSAERPKGSFSTLEIQRTEQGDSAMYLCASSSSGSPDTQYFGPGTRLTVL.

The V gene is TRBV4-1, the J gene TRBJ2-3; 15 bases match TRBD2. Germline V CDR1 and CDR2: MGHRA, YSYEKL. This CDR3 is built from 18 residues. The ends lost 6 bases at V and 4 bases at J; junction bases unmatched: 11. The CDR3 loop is CASSDRTSGGAAADTQYF. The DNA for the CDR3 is TGCGCCAGCAGTGATCGGACTAGCGGGGGGGCCGCGGCAGATACGCAGTATTTT.

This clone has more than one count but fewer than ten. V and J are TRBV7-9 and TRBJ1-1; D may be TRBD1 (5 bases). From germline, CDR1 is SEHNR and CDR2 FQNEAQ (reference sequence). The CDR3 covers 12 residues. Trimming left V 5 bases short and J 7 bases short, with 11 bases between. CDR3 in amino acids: CASSGTDSEAFF. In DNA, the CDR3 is TGTGCCAGCAGCGGGACTGACAGTGAAGCTTTCTTT. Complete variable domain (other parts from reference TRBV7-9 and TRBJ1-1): DTGVSQNPRHKITKRGQNVTFRCDPISEHNRLYWYRQTLGQGPEFLTYFQNEAQLEKSRLLSDRFSAERPKGSFSTLEIQRTEQGDSAMYLCASSGTDSEAFFGQGTRLTVV.

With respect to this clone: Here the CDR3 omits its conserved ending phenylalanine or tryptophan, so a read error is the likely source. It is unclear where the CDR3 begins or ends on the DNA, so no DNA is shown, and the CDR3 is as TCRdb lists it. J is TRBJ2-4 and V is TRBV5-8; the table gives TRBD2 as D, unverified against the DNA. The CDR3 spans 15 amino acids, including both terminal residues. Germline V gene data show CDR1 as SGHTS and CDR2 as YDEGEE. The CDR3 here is CASSFSGTSRSPELG.

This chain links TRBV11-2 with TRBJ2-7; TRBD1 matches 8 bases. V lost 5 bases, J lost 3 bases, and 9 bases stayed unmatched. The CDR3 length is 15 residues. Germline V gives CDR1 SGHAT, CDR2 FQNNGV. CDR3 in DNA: TGTGCCAGCAGCCCGAACCGGGACAGGTTCTACGAGCAGTACTTC. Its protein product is CASSPNRDRFYEQYF. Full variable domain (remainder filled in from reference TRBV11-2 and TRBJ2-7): EAGVAQSPRYKIIEKRQSVAFWCNPISGHATLYWYQQILGQGPKLLIQFQNNGVVDDSQLPKDRFSAERLKGVDSTLKIQPAKLEDSAVYLCASSPNRDRFYEQYFGPGTRLTVT.

CDR3 in DNA: TGTGCCAGTAGTAAACCCCGAGGGCAGACCTTCTATGGCTACACCTTC. Residues: CASSKPRGQTFYGYTF. The chain joins TRBV19 to TRBJ1-2; D is unresolved. Germline-derived CDR1 and CDR2 are LNHDA and SQIVND (reference sequence). The CDR3 sequence is 16 residues long. V lost 4 bases and J lost 4, with 19 bases in between.

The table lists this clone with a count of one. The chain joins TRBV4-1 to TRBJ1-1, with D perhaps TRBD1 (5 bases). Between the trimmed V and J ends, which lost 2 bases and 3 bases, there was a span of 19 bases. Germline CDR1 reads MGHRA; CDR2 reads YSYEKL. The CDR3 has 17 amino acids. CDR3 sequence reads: CASSQLVAGRQHTEAFF. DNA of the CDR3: TGCGCCAGCAGCCAACTAGTAGCCGGTAGACAGCACACTGAAGCTTTCTTT.

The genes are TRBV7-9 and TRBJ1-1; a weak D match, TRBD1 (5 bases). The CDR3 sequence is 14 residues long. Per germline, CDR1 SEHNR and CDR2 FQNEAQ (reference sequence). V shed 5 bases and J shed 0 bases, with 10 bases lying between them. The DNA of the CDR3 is TGTGCCAGCAGCCACACAGGCCTGAACACTGAAGCTTTCTTT. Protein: CASSHTGLNTEAFF.

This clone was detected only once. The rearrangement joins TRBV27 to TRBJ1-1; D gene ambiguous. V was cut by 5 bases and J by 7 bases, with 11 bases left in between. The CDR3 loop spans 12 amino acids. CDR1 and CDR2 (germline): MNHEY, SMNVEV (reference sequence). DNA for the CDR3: TGTGCCAGCAGTGGTCTATACGATGAAGCTTTCTTT. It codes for CASSGLYDEAFF.

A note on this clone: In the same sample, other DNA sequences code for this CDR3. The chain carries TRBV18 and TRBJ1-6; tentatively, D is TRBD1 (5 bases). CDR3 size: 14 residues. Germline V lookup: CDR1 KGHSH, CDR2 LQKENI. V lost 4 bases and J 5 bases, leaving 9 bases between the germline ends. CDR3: CASSRDRDNSPLHF. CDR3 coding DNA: TGTGCCAGCTCACGAGACAGAGATAATTCACCCCTCCACTTT.

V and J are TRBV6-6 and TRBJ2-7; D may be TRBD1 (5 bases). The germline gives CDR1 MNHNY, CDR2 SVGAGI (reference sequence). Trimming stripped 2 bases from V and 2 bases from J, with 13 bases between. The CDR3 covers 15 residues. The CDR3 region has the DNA TGTGCCAGCAGTTACAAAAGAGACAGTGCCTACGAGCAGTACTTC. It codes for CASSYKRDSAYEQYF.

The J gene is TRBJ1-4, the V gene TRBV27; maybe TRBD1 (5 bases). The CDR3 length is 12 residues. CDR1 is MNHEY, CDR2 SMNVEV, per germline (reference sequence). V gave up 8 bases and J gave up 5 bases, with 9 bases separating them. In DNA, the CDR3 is TGTGCCAGCGGACACCAAAATGAAAAACTGTTTTTT. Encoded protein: CASGHQNEKLFF.

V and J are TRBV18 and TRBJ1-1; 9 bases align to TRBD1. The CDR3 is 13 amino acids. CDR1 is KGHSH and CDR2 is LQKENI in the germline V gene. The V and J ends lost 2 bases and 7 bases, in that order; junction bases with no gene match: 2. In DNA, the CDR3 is TGTGCCAGCTCACCAGGGACAGGGCGTGAAGCTTTCTTT. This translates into CASSPGTGREAFF. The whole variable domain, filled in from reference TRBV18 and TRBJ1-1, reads NAGVMQNPRHLVRRRGQEARLRCSPMKGHSHVYWYRQLPEEGLKFMVYLQKENIIDESGMPKERFSAEFPKEGPSILRIQQVVRGDSAAYFCASSPGTGREAFFGQGTRLTVV.

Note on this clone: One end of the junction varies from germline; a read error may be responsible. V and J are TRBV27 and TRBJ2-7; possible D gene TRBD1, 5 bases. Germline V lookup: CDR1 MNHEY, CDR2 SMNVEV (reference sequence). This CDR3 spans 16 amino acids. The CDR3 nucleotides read TGTGCCGGCAGTCCGGAGACAGTCGGCCTAAACTACGAGCAGTACTTC. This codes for CAGSPETVGLNYEQYF.

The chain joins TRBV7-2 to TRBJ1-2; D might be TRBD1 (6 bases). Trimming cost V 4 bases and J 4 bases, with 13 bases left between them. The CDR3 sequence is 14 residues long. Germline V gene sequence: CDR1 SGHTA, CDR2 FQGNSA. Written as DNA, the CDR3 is TGTGCCAGCAGCTCCCTAGGACAGATCTATGGCTACACCTTC. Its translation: CASSSLGQIYGYTF.